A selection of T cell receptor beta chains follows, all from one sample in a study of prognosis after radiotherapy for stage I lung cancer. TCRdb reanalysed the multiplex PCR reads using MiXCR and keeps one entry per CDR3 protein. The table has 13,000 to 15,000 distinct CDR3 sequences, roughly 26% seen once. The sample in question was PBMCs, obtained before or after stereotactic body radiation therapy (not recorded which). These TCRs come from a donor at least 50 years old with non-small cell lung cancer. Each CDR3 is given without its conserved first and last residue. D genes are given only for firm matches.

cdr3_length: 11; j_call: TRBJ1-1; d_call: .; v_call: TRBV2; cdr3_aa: ASSGFAGAEAF
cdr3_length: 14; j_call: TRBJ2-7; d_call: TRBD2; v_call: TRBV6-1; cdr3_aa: ASSPTGTSGPREQY
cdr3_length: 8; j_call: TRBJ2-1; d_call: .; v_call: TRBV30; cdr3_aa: ALGVNEQF
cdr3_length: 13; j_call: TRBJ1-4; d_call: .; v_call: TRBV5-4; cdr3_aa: ASNKKTDGSEKLF
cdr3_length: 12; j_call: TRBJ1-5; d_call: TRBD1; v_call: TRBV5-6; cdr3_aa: ASSRDRGNQPQH
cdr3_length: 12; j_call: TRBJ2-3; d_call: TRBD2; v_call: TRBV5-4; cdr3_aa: ASSSREAGDTQY
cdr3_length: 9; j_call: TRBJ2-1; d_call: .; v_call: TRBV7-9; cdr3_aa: ASSLVSEQF
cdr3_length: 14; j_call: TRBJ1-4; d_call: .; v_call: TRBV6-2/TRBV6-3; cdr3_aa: ASSPGQLTTNEKLF
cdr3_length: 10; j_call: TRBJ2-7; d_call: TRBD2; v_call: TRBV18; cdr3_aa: ASSRGGSEQY
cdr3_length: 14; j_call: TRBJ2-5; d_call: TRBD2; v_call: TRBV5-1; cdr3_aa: ASSGTGLAVPESQY
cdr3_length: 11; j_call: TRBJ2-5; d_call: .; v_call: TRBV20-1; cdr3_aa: SARLGFSETQY
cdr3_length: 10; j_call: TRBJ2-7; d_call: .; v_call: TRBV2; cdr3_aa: ASCPRDNEQY
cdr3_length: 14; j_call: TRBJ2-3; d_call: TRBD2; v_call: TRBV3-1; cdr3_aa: ASSPRTSGSTDKLY